This entry is about one TCR beta chain. The target antigen is unknown. Vbeta (60) and Jbeta (13) primers were used in the PCR. Produced via immunoSEQ multiplex PCR; TCRdb's table is partial and in-frame only. The top ten clones hold 7.3% of a sample with tens of thousands of clones, roughly 75% of them seen once. CDR3 length: 14 residues. Germline loops: CDR1 LGHNA, CDR2 YSLEER. V was trimmed by 0 bases and J by 7 bases, leaving 13 bases between them. Donors likely had unrecorded immune exposures despite being nominally healthy when sampled. These data originate in a study of cytomegalovirus exposure and HLA in healthy donors. Points from the study as a whole: Rarity marked most TCR sequences, yet some public TCRs occurred in many donors.

The V and J genes are TRBV4-3 and TRBJ2-7, with no clear D. The specimen sequenced was PBMCs. This TCR was sampled from a man between 25 and 39 years old in good health and CMV-seronegative. The CDR3 DNA follows: TGCGCCAGCAGCCAAGAGGGCACCCTTGGGGAGCAGTACTTC. Translated: CASSQEGTLGEQYF.